This TCR beta chain is drawn from a study of T cells in Graves' hyperthyroidism and ophthalmopathy. Not enrolled were patients with uncontrolled infection, other autoimmune disease, pregnancy or lactation. RNA transcripts were the template for amplifying TCR beta CDR3 regions. The primer set for the first-round RT-PCR of the TCR CDR3 was HTBI. TCRdb ran MiXCR on the multiplex PCR reads and lists one entry per CDR3 protein. In the table there are 500,000 to 800,000 distinct CDR3 sequences, approximately 15% of which are singletons. This clonotype was counted ten times or more. The CDR3 has 15 residues. With 3 bases clipped from V and 4 bases from J, the junction kept 7 bases outside the gene matches. Germline values: CDR1 SEHNR, CDR2 FQNEAQ (reference sequence).

The sequence was collected from a woman aged 45-65 years with Graves' ophthalmopathy. This rearrangement joins TRBV7-9 to TRBJ1-2; 8 bases agree with TRBD1. Sequenced: blood. CDR3 loop: CASSLDRATAYGYTF. CDR3 DNA sequence: TGTGCCAGCAGCTTGGACAGGGCGACGGCCTATGGCTACACCTTC.